This T cell receptor (beta chain) was identified during a study of cytomegalovirus exposure and HLA in healthy donors. CDR3 length: 13 amino acids. The germline V gene has CDR1 LNHDA and CDR2 SQIVND (reference sequence). Between the trimmed V and J ends, which lost 7 bases and 7 bases, there was a span of 16 bases. Amplification used 60 Vbeta primers and 13 Jbeta primers. Original analysis: It was a later analysis that counted tens of millions of unique TCR beta chains, of which about 10 million were shared. The protocol was immunoSEQ multiplex PCR, while the TCRdb copy is restricted to in-frame clones and leaves out a portion. The DNA gave D and trimming, while V, J and clone size come from that table. The data hold some 65,000 clones, with approximately 67% observed a single time. This clone was seen only a few times. No antigen is known for it. Findings and limits, study-wide: When presence/absence was analysed, sequencing depth was taken to be roughly uniform across donors. Reportedly, diagnosis of cytomegalovirus status by the classifier showed high specificity and sensitivity.

The sample was PBMCs. This TCR came from a man aged 25 to 40 in good health and CMV-seronegative. The chain joins TRBV19 to TRBJ1-2; possibly TRBD1 for D (6 bases). The CDR3 spells CASKFSGASGYTF. The DNA for the CDR3 is TGTGCCAGTAAGTTTTCAGGGGCTTCTGGCTACACCTTC.